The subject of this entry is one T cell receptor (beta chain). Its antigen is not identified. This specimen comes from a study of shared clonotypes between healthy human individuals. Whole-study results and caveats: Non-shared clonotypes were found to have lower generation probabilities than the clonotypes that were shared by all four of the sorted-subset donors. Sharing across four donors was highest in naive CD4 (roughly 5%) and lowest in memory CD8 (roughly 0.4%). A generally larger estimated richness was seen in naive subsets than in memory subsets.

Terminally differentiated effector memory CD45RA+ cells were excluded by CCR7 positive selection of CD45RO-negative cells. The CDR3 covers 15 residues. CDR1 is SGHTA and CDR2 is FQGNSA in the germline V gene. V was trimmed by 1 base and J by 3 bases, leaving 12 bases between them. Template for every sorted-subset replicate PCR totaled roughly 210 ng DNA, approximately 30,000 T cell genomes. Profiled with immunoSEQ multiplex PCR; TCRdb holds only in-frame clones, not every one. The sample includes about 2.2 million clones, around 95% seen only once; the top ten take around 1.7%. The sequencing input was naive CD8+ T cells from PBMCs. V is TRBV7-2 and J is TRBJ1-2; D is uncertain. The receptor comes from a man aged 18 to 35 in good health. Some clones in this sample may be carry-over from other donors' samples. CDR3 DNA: TGTGCCAGCAGCTTAGAGTGGACGGACCACTATGGCTACACCTTC. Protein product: CASSLEWTDHYGYTF. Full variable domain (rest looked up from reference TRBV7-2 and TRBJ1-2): GAGVSQSPSNKVTEKGKDVELRCDPISGHTALYWYRQSLGQGLEFLIYFQGNSAPDKSGLPSDRFSAERTGGSVSTLTIQRTQQEDSAVYLCASSLEWTDHYGYTFGSGTRLTVV.